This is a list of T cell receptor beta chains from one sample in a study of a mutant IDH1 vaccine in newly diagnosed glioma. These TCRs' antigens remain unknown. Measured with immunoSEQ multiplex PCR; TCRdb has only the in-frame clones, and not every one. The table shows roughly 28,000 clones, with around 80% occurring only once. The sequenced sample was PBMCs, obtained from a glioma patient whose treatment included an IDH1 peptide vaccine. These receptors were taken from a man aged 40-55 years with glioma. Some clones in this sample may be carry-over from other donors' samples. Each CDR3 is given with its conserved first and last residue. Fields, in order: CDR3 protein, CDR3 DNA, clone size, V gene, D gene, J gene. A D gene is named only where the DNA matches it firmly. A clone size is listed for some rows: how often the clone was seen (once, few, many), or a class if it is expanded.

cdr3_aa: CASSYRASGGAATQYF; cdr3_nt: TGTGCCAGCAGTTACCGGGCTAGCGGGGGGGCCGCTACGCAGTATTTT; clone_size: .; v_call: TRBV6-6; d_call: TRBD2; j_call: TRBJ2-3
cdr3_aa: CAIRGTSGGYQETQYF; cdr3_nt: TGTGCCATCAGGGGAACTAGCGGGGGATACCAAGAGACCCAGTACTTC; clone_size: .; v_call: TRBV10-3; d_call: TRBD2; j_call: TRBJ2-5
cdr3_aa: CSAQSYEQYF; cdr3_nt: TGCAGTGCCCAATCCTACGAGCAGTACTTC; clone_size: .; v_call: TRBV20-1; d_call: .; j_call: TRBJ2-7
cdr3_aa: CAWSVGRIVYEQYF; cdr3_nt: TGTGCCTGGAGTGTAGGGCGGATAGTCTACGAGCAGTACTTC; clone_size: .; v_call: TRBV30; d_call: .; j_call: TRBJ2-7
cdr3_aa: CASSLRHRVQGDTQYF; cdr3_nt: TGTGCCAGCAGCCTTCGACACAGGGTTCAGGGAGATACGCAGTATTTT; clone_size: .; v_call: TRBV6-6; d_call: .; j_call: TRBJ2-3
cdr3_aa: CSARAGTEQYF; cdr3_nt: TGCAGTGCTAGAGCAGGGACCGAGCAGTACTTC; clone_size: .; v_call: TRBV20-1; d_call: .; j_call: TRBJ2-7
cdr3_aa: CASSVGVRDETGNTIYF; cdr3_nt: TGTGCCAGCAGCGTGGGTGTCCGGGACGAAACTGGAAACACCATATATTTT; clone_size: .; v_call: TRBV9; d_call: .; j_call: TRBJ1-3
cdr3_aa: CASSLRGGTEAFF; cdr3_nt: TGCGCCAGCAGCTTAAGGGGAGGCACTGAAGCTTTCTTT; clone_size: .; v_call: TRBV5-1; d_call: .; j_call: TRBJ1-1
cdr3_aa: CASRGANQPQHF; cdr3_nt: TGTGCCTCCCGAGGGGCCAATCAGCCCCAGCATTTT; clone_size: .; v_call: TRBV6-5; d_call: .; j_call: TRBJ1-5
cdr3_aa: CASRPGQQPSSYTF; cdr3_nt: TGTGCCAGCAGACCGGGACAGCAACCATCCTCCTACACCTTC; clone_size: once; v_call: TRBV7-2; d_call: TRBD1; j_call: TRBJ1-2
cdr3_aa: CASSQGPRTSGGNTGELFF; cdr3_nt: TGCGCCAGCAGCCAAGGGCCTCGGACTAGCGGGGGGAACACCGGGGAGCTGTTTTTT; clone_size: few; v_call: TRBV4-1; d_call: TRBD2; j_call: TRBJ2-2
cdr3_aa: CASREGGYGYTF; cdr3_nt: TGTGCCAGCCGCGAGGGGGGGTATGGCTACACCTTC; clone_size: few; v_call: TRBV6-5; d_call: .; j_call: TRBJ1-2
cdr3_aa: CASSDMWSQGYEQYF; cdr3_nt: TGTGCCAGCAGTGATATGTGGTCCCAGGGTTACGAGCAGTACTTC; clone_size: few; v_call: TRBV6-1; d_call: .; j_call: TRBJ2-7
cdr3_aa: CASSGEGPDIQYF; cdr3_nt: TGTGCCAGCAGCGGTGAGGGGCCTGACATTCAGTACTTC; clone_size: .; v_call: TRBV5-5; d_call: .; j_call: TRBJ2-4
cdr3_aa: CASSLGSPREQYF; cdr3_nt: TGTGCCAGCAGCTTAGGCAGTCCCCGGGAGCAGTACTTC; clone_size: .; v_call: TRBV7-6; d_call: .; j_call: TRBJ2-7
cdr3_aa: CASSQDLENTIYF; cdr3_nt: TGTGCCAGCAGCCAAGATCTCGAAAACACCATATATTTT; clone_size: .; v_call: TRBV4-2; d_call: .; j_call: TRBJ1-3
cdr3_aa: CASSRSRGSYEQYF; cdr3_nt: TGTGCCAGCTCACGATCCCGAGGGTCTTACGAGCAGTACTTC; clone_size: .; v_call: TRBV18; d_call: .; j_call: TRBJ2-7
cdr3_aa: CAFGGVNKGNGYTF; cdr3_nt: TGTGCCTTTGGGGGGGTGAATAAGGGAAATGGCTACACCTTC; clone_size: .; v_call: TRBV6-1; d_call: .; j_call: TRBJ1-2
cdr3_aa: CASTDGNTQYF; cdr3_nt: TGTGCCAGCACCGACGGGAATACGCAGTATTTT; clone_size: .; v_call: TRBV6-5; d_call: .; j_call: TRBJ2-3
cdr3_aa: CASSQERWQGAQISTDTQYF; cdr3_nt: TGTGCCAGCAGCCAAGAAAGGTGGCAGGGGGCCCAAATAAGCACAGATACGCAGTATTTT; clone_size: once; v_call: TRBV14; d_call: TRBD1; j_call: TRBJ2-3
cdr3_aa: CASSDGAYEQYF; cdr3_nt: TGTGCCAGCAGCGACGGGGCCTACGAGCAGTACTTC; clone_size: .; v_call: TRBV13; d_call: .; j_call: TRBJ2-7
cdr3_aa: CATATGGSTEAFF; cdr3_nt: TGTGCCACCGCGACAGGGGGTAGCACTGAAGCTTTCTTT; clone_size: .; v_call: TRBV19; d_call: TRBD1; j_call: TRBJ1-1
cdr3_aa: CASSHFRGNTEAFF; cdr3_nt: TGTGCCAGCAGCCACTTCAGGGGGAACACTGAAGCTTTCTTT; clone_size: few; v_call: TRBV14; d_call: .; j_call: TRBJ1-1
cdr3_aa: CASSDGYKDSPLHF; cdr3_nt: TGTGCCAGCAGCGACGGTTATAAGGATTCACCCCTCCACTTT; clone_size: .; v_call: TRBV9; d_call: .; j_call: TRBJ1-6
cdr3_aa: CAWRLRNTEAFF; cdr3_nt: TGTGCCTGGAGGCTCCGGAACACTGAAGCTTTCTTT; clone_size: once; v_call: TRBV30; d_call: .; j_call: TRBJ1-1
cdr3_aa: CASQVAGDTGELFF; cdr3_nt: TGTGCCAGCCAAGTGGCAGGGGACACCGGGGAGCTGTTTTTT; clone_size: .; v_call: TRBV19; d_call: .; j_call: TRBJ2-2
cdr3_aa: CASSDSPNTEAFF; cdr3_nt: TGCGCCAGCAGTGATTCACCGAACACTGAAGCTTTCTTT; clone_size: .; v_call: TRBV10-2; d_call: .; j_call: TRBJ1-1
cdr3_aa: CAITPGGDGNYGYTF; cdr3_nt: TGTGCCATCACCCCAGGAGGGGACGGGAACTATGGCTACACCTTC; clone_size: .; v_call: TRBV10-3; d_call: .; j_call: TRBJ1-2
cdr3_aa: CASKRAPPNSPLHF; cdr3_nt: TGTGCCAGCAAGAGGGCGCCCCCTAATTCACCCCTCCACTTT; clone_size: .; v_call: TRBV6-5; d_call: .; j_call: TRBJ1-6
cdr3_aa: CASSPDGSPLHF; cdr3_nt: TGTGCCAGCAGCCCCGATGGTTCACCCCTCCACTTT; clone_size: .; v_call: TRBV5-4; d_call: .; j_call: TRBJ1-6
cdr3_aa: CASSYGGSTDTQYF; cdr3_nt: TGTGCCAGCAGTTACGGCGGGAGCACAGATACGCAGTATTTT; clone_size: .; v_call: TRBV6-5; d_call: .; j_call: TRBJ2-3
cdr3_aa: CASSLGTVQAATQYF; cdr3_nt: TGTGCCAGCAGCTTGGGCACTGTCCAGGCAGCGACCCAGTACTTC; clone_size: .; v_call: TRBV5-5; d_call: .; j_call: TRBJ2-5
cdr3_aa: CASSLGGRWVYGYTF; cdr3_nt: TGTGCCAGCAGCCTAGGTGGGAGGTGGGTCTATGGCTACACCTTC; clone_size: .; v_call: TRBV7-8; d_call: .; j_call: TRBJ1-2
cdr3_aa: CASSPGGGHEQYF; cdr3_nt: TGTGCCAGCAGCCCTGGTGGAGGTCACGAGCAGTACTTC; clone_size: few; v_call: TRBV7-7; d_call: .; j_call: TRBJ2-7
cdr3_aa: CASSDYSRNSPLHF; cdr3_nt: TGTGCCAGCAGTGACTACAGCCGGAATTCACCCCTCCACTTT; clone_size: .; v_call: TRBV6-4; d_call: .; j_call: TRBJ1-6
cdr3_aa: CASSLEGLASYEQYF; cdr3_nt: TGTGCCAGCAGCTTAGAGGGACTAGCGTCCTACGAGCAGTACTTC; clone_size: .; v_call: TRBV7-9; d_call: TRBD2; j_call: TRBJ2-7
cdr3_aa: CASSYSQGVPKTQYF; cdr3_nt: TGTGCCAGCAGTTACTCACAGGGGGTTCCCAAGACCCAGTACTTC; clone_size: .; v_call: TRBV6-5; d_call: TRBD1; j_call: TRBJ2-5
cdr3_aa: CASSPQADSRYGYTF; cdr3_nt: TGCGCCAGCAGCCCGCAAGCTGACAGTCGCTATGGCTACACCTTC; clone_size: .; v_call: TRBV5-1; d_call: .; j_call: TRBJ1-2
cdr3_aa: CASTSFTGDTEAFF; cdr3_nt: TGTGCCAGTACCTCATTTACGGGGGACACTGAAGCTTTCTTT; clone_size: .; v_call: TRBV19; d_call: .; j_call: TRBJ1-1
cdr3_aa: CASSQGWGGREAETQYF; cdr3_nt: TGCGCCAGCAGCCAAGGTTGGGGGGGCCGGGAGGCAGAGACCCAGTACTTC; clone_size: .; v_call: TRBV4-1; d_call: .; j_call: TRBJ2-5
cdr3_aa: CASATTGDKGEAFF; cdr3_nt: TGCGCCAGCGCGACAACAGGGGATAAGGGTGAAGCTTTCTTT; clone_size: .; v_call: TRBV10-2; d_call: TRBD1; j_call: TRBJ1-1
cdr3_aa: CASSPGLNTGELFF; cdr3_nt: TGTGCCAGCTCGCCGGGACTCAACACCGGGGAGCTGTTTTTT; clone_size: .; v_call: TRBV18; d_call: .; j_call: TRBJ2-2
cdr3_aa: CASSWTGQGAKTQYF; cdr3_nt: TGTGCCAGCAGCTGGACGGGACAGGGGGCTAAGACCCAGTACTTC; clone_size: .; v_call: TRBV5-4; d_call: TRBD1; j_call: TRBJ2-5
cdr3_aa: CASTPLTGDYGYTF; cdr3_nt: TGTGCCAGCACGCCGCTGACAGGGGACTATGGCTACACCTTC; clone_size: once; v_call: TRBV27; d_call: TRBD1; j_call: TRBJ1-2
cdr3_aa: CASSLSTGTGVGPQHF; cdr3_nt: TGTGCCAGCAGCTTAAGTACGGGGACAGGGGTGGGGCCCCAGCATTTT; clone_size: .; v_call: TRBV7-2; d_call: TRBD1; j_call: TRBJ1-5